One and the same sample provided the 26 T cell receptor beta chains below, sequenced in a study of blood T cells in healthy people across ages. With a J-beta primer mix and a sample-barcoded 5' primer, a second PCR ran about 6 to 11 cycles. TCRdb passed the 5' RACE reads through MiXCR, listing each CDR3 protein once. In the table there are some 1,800,000 distinct CDR3 sequences, roughly 43% of which are singletons. The material sequenced was blood. Source of these receptors: a human donor in good health.

The sample holds one count of this clonotype. The rearrangement uses TRBV30 and TRBJ2-5; 8 bases are shared with TRBD1. The DNA matches TRBJ2-7 better at its end, which makes the J call doubtful. Germline V gene data show CDR1 as GTSNPN and CDR2 as SVGIG (reference sequence). This CDR3 is built from 15 residues. The DNA of the CDR3 is TGTGCCTGGAGCCCTCTGGACAGGGTAGGCTACGAGCAGTACTTC. As protein: CAWSPLDRVGYEQYF.

The V call is TRBV7-9, the J call TRBJ1-1; D is unclear. Germline values: CDR1 SEHNR, CDR2 FQNEAQ (reference sequence). V was shortened by 5 bases and J by 1 base, with 17 bases between the two germline ends. The CDR3 has 16 residues. Here the CDR3 reads CASSADMSGPNTEAFF. The CDR3 DNA reads as TGTGCCAGCAGCGCCGACATGTCCGGCCCGAACACTGAAGCTTTCTTT.

The rearrangement uses TRBV2 and TRBJ1-1; D is unclear. V shed 7 bases and J shed 7 bases, with 10 bases lying between them. CDR1 is SNHLY and CDR2 is FYNNEI in the germline V gene. The CDR3 length is 11 residues. CDR3 DNA: TGTGCCAGCACTCGGGAGATTGAAGCTTTCTTT. Its translation is CASTREIEAFF. Together with reference TRBV2 and TRBJ1-1, the CDR3 gives the full variable domain: EPEVTQTPSHQVTQMGQEVILRCVPISNHLYFYWYRQILGQKVEFLVSFYNNEISEKSEIFDDQFSVERPDGSNFTLKIRSTKLEDSAMYFCASTREIEAFFGQGTRLTVV.

This chain's CDR3 is CATSRVPGTGDEKLFF. CDR3 in DNA: TGTGCCACCAGCAGAGTACCCGGGACAGGGGATGAAAAACTGTTTTTT. The rearrangement joins TRBV15 to TRBJ1-4; TRBD1 matches at 10 bases. V lost 1 base to trimming and J lost 6 bases; unmatched junction nucleotides: 5. The CDR3 runs 16 residues. Germline-derived CDR1 and CDR2 are LNHNV and YYDKDF (reference sequence).

The rearrangement uses TRBV7-8 and TRBJ2-1; the match to TRBD2 covers 7 bases. The CDR3 is 14 residues long. In germline, CDR1 is SGHVS, CDR2 FQNEAQ. Losses at the gene ends were 9 bases for V and 5 bases for J; bases not matched to a gene: 10. The CDR3 bases are TGTGCCAGTCAAAAAGGACTAGACAACAATGAGCAGTTCTTC. It translates to CASQKGLDNNEQFF.

This chain joins TRBV7-2 and TRBJ1-2, with D maybe TRBD1 (6 bases). Germline V gives CDR1 SGHTA, CDR2 FQGNSA. This CDR3 has 15 amino acids. V shed 5 bases and J shed 4 bases, with 17 bases lying between them. CDR3 sequence (DNA): TGTGCCAGCAGCCCAACTTCTGACAGGTTCTATGGCTACACCTTC. Protein sequence: CASSPTSDRFYGYTF. The full variable domain, in which reference TRBV7-2 and TRBJ1-2 provide the parts outside the CDR3, is GAGVSQSPSNKVTEKGKDVELRCDPISGHTALYWYRQSLGQGLEFLIYFQGNSAPDKSGLPSDRFSAERTGGSVSTLTIQRTQQEDSAVYLCASSPTSDRFYGYTFGSGTRLTVV.

This clonotype was counted only a few times. The rearrangement links TRBV7-9 to TRBJ2-3, with TRBD2 identical over 12 bases. Looked up from germline, CDR1 is SEHNR and CDR2 is FQNEAQ (reference sequence). Trimming took 4 bases from V and 2 from J; bases not matched to a gene: 10. This CDR3 region has 18 residues. DNA of the CDR3: TGTGCCAGCAGCTCCCACTCTCTAGCGGGGGGGCACACAGATACGCAGTATTTT. It encodes CASSSHSLAGGHTDTQYF.

This clonotype was detected only once. The rearrangement links TRBV7-9 to TRBJ1-4, with D possibly matching TRBD1 (6 bases). Germline V lookup: CDR1 SEHNR, CDR2 FQNEAQ (reference sequence). Trimming took 2 bases from V and 6 from J, leaving 13 bases between them. CDR3 size: 15 residues. The CDR3 loop reads CASSLTQGGHEKLFF. The CDR3 coding sequence is TGTGCCAGCAGCTTAACACAAGGGGGGCATGAAAAACTGTTTTTT.

This clonotype appeared a few times. This chain links TRBV9 with TRBJ1-2; possible D gene TRBD1, 5 bases. V was shortened by 2 bases and J by 2 bases, with 10 bases between the two germline ends. The CDR3 has 14 residues. CDR1 and CDR2 (germline): SGDLS, YYNGEE. This CDR3 is CASSVGGKNYGYTF. The CDR3 nucleotides read TGTGCCAGCAGCGTCGGGGGAAAAAACTATGGCTACACCTTC.

This clonotype was counted only a few times. The CDR3 DNA is TGTGCCAGCAGCTCGGCAGGGGCGGAGGGCTACACCTTC. Amino acids: CASSSAGAEGYTF. J is TRBJ1-2 and V is TRBV7-3, with a tentative D call TRBD1 (6 bases). Germline V gene sequence: CDR1 SGHTA, CDR2 FQGTGA. V was clipped by 4 bases and J by 8 bases, with 14 bases between them. The length of the CDR3 is 13 residues.

In this sample, this clonotype turned up a few times. V gene TRBV6-5 combines with J gene TRBJ2-3; 8 nucleotides agree with TRBD1. Germline V lookup: CDR1 MNHEY, CDR2 SVGAGI. Trimming took 2 bases from V and 6 from J; bases not matched to a gene: 10. The CDR3 spans 16 residues. Here the CDR3 reads CASSYLAGGETDTQYF. The CDR3 coding sequence is TGTGCCAGCAGTTACCTCGCAGGGGGCGAGACGGATACGCAGTATTTT.

V and J are TRBV10-3 and TRBJ1-4; D possibly corresponds to TRBD1 (5 bases). The CDR3 covers 17 residues. In germline, CDR1 is ENHRY, CDR2 SYGVKD. Trimming took off 3 bases at V and 4 bases at J, with 18 bases between the two ends. In DNA form, the CDR3 reads TGTGCCATCAGTGATCTCCGCGTCGTAAGGGGTAATGAAAAACTGTTTTTT. Translation gives CAISDLRVVRGNEKLFF.

V usage is TRBV7-2 and J usage is TRBJ1-1; TRBD1 matches at 12 bases. CDR3 length: 17 residues. The J segment lost 5 bases and the V segment lost 5 bases, leaving 12 bases of the junction unmatched. CDR1 and CDR2 (germline): SGHTA, FQGNSA. CDR3 coding DNA: TGTGCCAGCAGCCCATTCCGGGGGACAGGGGGCTGGACTGAAGCTTTCTTT. This gives the protein CASSPFRGTGGWTEAFF.

In its sample, this clonotype was seen once. Relative to the germline gene, one junction end is altered; a read error may explain this. The gene calls are TRBV6-1 and TRBJ2-3; TRBD1 might be the D (5 bases). The CDR3 totals 18 residues. Looked up from germline, CDR1 is MNHNS and CDR2 is SASEGT. The CDR3 reads CASSEGRGAARRTDTQYF. In DNA form, the CDR3 reads TGTGCCAGCAGCGAAGGGCGTGGGGCAGCGCGGCGCACAGATACGCAGTATTTT.

The genes are TRBV6-5 and TRBJ1-2, with a weak D call TRBD1 (6 bases). CDR3 length equals 13 residues. The V and J ends lost 0 bases and 8 bases respectively, with 10 bases between them. Germline V gene data show CDR1 as MNHEY and CDR2 as SVGAGI. CDR3 in DNA: TGTGCCAGCAGTTACTCACAGGGAGAAGGCTACACCTTC. It encodes CASSYSQGEGYTF.

This clonotype has at least ten counts. The V call is TRBV29-1, the J call TRBJ2-7; TRBD2 agrees at 10 bases. Germline V gene lookup returns CDR1 SQVTM and CDR2 ANQGSEA. This CDR3 has 13 residues. J lost 0 bases, V lost 7 bases, and 3 bases had no gene match. CDR3 protein: CSALAGSSYEQYF. The DNA of the CDR3 is TGCAGCGCACTAGCGGGGTCCTCCTACGAGCAGTACTTC.

V gene TRBV20-1 combines with J gene TRBJ2-1; D remains ambiguous. CDR3 length: 13 residues. Trimming cost V 5 bases and J 3 bases, with 11 bases left between them. CDR1 is DFQATT, CDR2 SNEGSKA, per germline (reference sequence). This chain's CDR3 is CSAAEDFYNEQFF. The CDR3 nucleotides are TGCAGTGCTGCGGAAGACTTCTACAATGAGCAGTTCTTC.

The chain links TRBV13 to TRBJ2-1, with D tentatively TRBD2 (6 bases). Trimming took off 1 base at V and 6 bases at J, with 16 bases between the two ends. In germline, CDR1 is PRHDT, CDR2 FYEKMQ (reference sequence). The CDR3 covers 16 residues. The CDR3 DNA reads as TGTGCCAGCAGCTTAGATTCTGGACTACCTTCCAATGAGCAGTTCTTC. This codes for CASSLDSGLPSNEQFF.

This clonotype showed up just a few times. This chain links TRBV5-1 with TRBJ2-3; the D gene is possibly TRBD2 (5 bases). The CDR3 length is 13 residues. Germline loops: CDR1 SGHRS, CDR2 YFSETQ. V was shortened by 4 bases and J by 5 bases, with 11 bases between the two germline ends. This CDR3 is CASSDAGEDTQYF. The DNA of the CDR3 is TGCGCCAGCAGCGACGCCGGGGAAGATACGCAGTATTTT.

The V call is TRBV4-3, the J call TRBJ1-1; D is unresolved. This CDR3 spans 15 amino acids. The ends were cut back, 1 base at V and 4 bases at J, with 13 bases in the middle. The germline gives CDR1 LGHNA, CDR2 YSLEER. The CDR3, as DNA: TGCGCCAGCAGCCAAGGGCTGACATTGGGCACTGAAGCTTTCTTT. This codes for CASSQGLTLGTEAFF.

This clonotype came up a few times. J is TRBJ1-5 and V is TRBV9, with no clear D. Trimming left V 0 bases short and J 4 bases short, with 5 bases between. This CDR3 has 13 residues. Germline CDR1 reads SGDLS; CDR2 reads YYNGEE. In DNA, the CDR3 is TGTGCCAGCAGCGTAGTCCCAAATCAGCCCCAGCATTTT. Translation gives CASSVVPNQPQHF.

The chain recombines TRBV29-1 with TRBJ2-3; TRBD2 matches at 13 bases. The germline CDR1 and CDR2 sequences are SQVTM and ANQGSEA. J gave up 3 bases and V 6 bases, and 3 bases lay outside the gene matches. This CDR3 is 14 amino acids long. The DNA of the CDR3 is TGCAGCGTAACTAGCGGGGGGGCAACAGATACGCAGTATTTT. It codes for CSVTSGGATDTQYF.

Points on this clonotype: An end of the junction does not agree with germline; a read error may underlie this. The V and J genes are TRBV6-6 and TRBJ2-7; the D gene could be TRBD1 or TRBD2 (6 bases each). TRBJ2-5 matches the DNA end more closely, so the J call is doubtful. Germline V gene data show CDR1 as MNHNY and CDR2 as SVGAGI (reference sequence). The CDR3 is 14 amino acids. As DNA, the CDR3 is TGTGCCGGCAGTTACACAGGGACTGGAGAGACCCAGTACTTC. It yields the protein CAGSYTGTGETQYF.

The rearrangement joins TRBV29-1 to TRBJ1-2; 8 positions agree with TRBD1. This CDR3 has 15 amino acids. J was trimmed by 0 bases and V by 7 bases; bases with no gene match: 10. CDR1 is SQVTM, CDR2 ANQGSEA, per germline. CDR3 sequence reads: CSAPDRAQSNYGYTF. In DNA form, the CDR3 reads TGCAGCGCCCCGGACAGGGCGCAATCTAACTATGGCTACACCTTC.

This clonotype has more than one count but fewer than ten. The rearrangement uses TRBV7-3 and TRBJ2-3, with 8 bases aligning to TRBD2. The length of the CDR3 is 17 residues. CDR1 is SGHTA, CDR2 FQGTGA, per germline. J was trimmed by 1 base and V by 5 bases; bases with no gene match: 11. This chain's CDR3 is CASSPIAGPKGTDTQYF. The CDR3 bases are TGTGCCAGCAGCCCGATAGCGGGGCCCAAAGGCACAGATACGCAGTATTTT.

The CDR3 region has the DNA TGCAGCGGGTCAGGGGGACTGGAGCAGTTCTTC. Translation gives CSGSGGLEQFF. This chain connects TRBV29-1 to TRBJ2-1; possible D gene TRBD1, 7 bases. V dropped 7 bases and J dropped 10 bases, with 14 bases sitting between them. This CDR3 has 11 residues. Germline V gives CDR1 SQVTM, CDR2 ANQGSEA.